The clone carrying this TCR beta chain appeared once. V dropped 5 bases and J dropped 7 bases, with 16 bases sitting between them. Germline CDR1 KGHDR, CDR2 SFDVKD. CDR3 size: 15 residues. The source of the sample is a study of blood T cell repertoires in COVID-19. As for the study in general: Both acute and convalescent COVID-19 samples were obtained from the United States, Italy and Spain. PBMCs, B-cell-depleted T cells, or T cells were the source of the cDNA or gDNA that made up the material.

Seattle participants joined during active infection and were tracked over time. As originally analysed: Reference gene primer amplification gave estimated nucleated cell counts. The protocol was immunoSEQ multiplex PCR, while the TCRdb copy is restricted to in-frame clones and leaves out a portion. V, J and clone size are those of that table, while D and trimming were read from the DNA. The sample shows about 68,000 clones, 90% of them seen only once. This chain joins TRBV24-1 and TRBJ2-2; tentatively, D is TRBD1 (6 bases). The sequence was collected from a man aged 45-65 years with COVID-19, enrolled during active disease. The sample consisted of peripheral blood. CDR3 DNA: TGTGCCACCAGTGGGGCCCGGACAGCGAACGGGGAGCTGTTTTTT. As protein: CATSGARTANGELFF.